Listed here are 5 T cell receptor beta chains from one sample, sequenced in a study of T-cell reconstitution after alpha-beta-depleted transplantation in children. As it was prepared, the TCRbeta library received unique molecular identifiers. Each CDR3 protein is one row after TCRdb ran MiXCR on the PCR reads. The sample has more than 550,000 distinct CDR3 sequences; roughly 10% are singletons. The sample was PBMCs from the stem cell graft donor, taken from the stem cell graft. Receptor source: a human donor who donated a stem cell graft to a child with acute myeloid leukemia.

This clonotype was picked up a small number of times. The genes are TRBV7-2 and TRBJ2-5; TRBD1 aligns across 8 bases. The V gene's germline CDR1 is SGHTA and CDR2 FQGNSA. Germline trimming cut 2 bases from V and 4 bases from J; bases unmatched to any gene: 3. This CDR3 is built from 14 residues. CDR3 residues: CASSLRTGIETQYF. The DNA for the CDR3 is TGTGCCAGCAGCTTACGGACAGGGATAGAGACCCAGTACTTC.

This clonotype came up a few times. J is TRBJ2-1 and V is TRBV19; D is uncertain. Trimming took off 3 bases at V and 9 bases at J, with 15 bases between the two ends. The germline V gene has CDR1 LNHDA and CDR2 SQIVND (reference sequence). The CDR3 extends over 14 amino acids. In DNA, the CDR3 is TGTGCCAGTAGTATCGTGAGCCCTCCCCGTGAGCAGTTCTTC. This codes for CASSIVSPPREQFF.

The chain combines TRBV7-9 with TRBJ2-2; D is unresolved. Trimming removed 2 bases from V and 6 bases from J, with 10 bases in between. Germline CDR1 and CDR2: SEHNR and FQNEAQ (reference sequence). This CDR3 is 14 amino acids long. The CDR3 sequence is CASSLMEIAGELFF. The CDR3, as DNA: TGTGCCAGCAGCTTAATGGAAATCGCCGGGGAGCTGTTTTTT.

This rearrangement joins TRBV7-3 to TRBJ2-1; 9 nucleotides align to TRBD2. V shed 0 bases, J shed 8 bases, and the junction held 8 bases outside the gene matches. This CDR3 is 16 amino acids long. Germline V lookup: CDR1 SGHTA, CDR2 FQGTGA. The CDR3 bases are TGTGCCAGCAGCTTAACGCGAGTAGCGGGAGACCATGAGCAGTTCTTC. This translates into CASSLTRVAGDHEQFF.

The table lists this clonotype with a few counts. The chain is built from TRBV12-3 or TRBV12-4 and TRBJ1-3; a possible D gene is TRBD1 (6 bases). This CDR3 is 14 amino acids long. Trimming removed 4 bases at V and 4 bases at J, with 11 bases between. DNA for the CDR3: TGTGCCAGCAGTTCCAGGGACATAGGAAACACCATATATTTT. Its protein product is CASSSRDIGNTIYF.